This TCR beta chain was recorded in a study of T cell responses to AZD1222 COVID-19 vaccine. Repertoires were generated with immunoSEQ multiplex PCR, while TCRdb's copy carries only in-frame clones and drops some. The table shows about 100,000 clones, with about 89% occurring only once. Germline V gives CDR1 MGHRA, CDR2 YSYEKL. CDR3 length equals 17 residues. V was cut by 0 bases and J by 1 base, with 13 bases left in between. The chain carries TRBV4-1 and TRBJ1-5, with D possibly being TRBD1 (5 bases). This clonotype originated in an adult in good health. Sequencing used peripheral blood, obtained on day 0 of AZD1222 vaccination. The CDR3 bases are TGCGCCAGCAGCCAAGAACGGGTCGGGGGGAGCAATCAGCCCCAGCATTTT. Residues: CASSQERVGGSNQPQHF.